The entry below gives a single T cell receptor beta chain sequence along with its context. Its cognate antigen has yet to be identified. Qualities for individual bases were not recorded, and no much larger clone is one base off. From cysteine to phenylalanine, the CDR3 is 18 amino acids long. CDR3 DNA only is kept here, 54 bases in frame from base 1. CDR1 and CDR2, looked up from the germline V gene (reference sequence), are SGHNT and YYREEE. At the junction V is shortened by 4 bases and J by 0 bases; bases outside the gene matches: 7. This record belongs to a study of technical replicates of blood from several donors (dated by TCRdb to the late 2010s). Receptors were amplified or captured by the immunoSEQ multiplex PCR assay. Entries here come from immuneACCESS through TCRdb and include only in-frame sequences with V and J called. Some clones fail to appear in such tables; in the studies checked, an unresolved V gene covers under half of the shortfall, and the cause of the remainder is unknown. The sample yields some 56,000 clones; 90% to 95% were counted once. Together, the top ten hold 3% to 3.5% of the sample.

This clonotype originated in a human donor in good health. Some clones in this sample may be carry-over from other donors' samples. The V and J genes are TRBV5-4 and TRBJ2-1; 13 bases in the middle match TRBD2. The sample comprised PBMCs. The DNA sequence is given as TGTGCCAGCAGCGCAGGACTAGCGGGGGTTCGCTCCTACAATGAGCAGTTCTTC. Its product reads: CASSAGLAGVRSYNEQFF.